The clone carrying this T cell receptor (beta chain) showed up just a few times. Its specificity is unknown. V was trimmed by 2 bases and J by 10 bases, leaving 6 bases between them. The V gene's germline CDR1 is MNHEY and CDR2 SMNVEV (reference sequence). The CDR3 is 12 residues long. The protocol was immunoSEQ multiplex PCR, while the TCRdb copy is restricted to in-frame clones and leaves out a portion. Here the sample spans about 1,100 clones, approximately 50% being singletons. The sample originates from a study of coeliac disease. Study findings and constraints: Intraepithelial and lamina propria fractions were not highly pure, so cross-contamination was possible. Lower clonality than controls marked TRB and TRG repertoires from active celiac intraepithelial and lamina propria samples. The authors considered this approach unsuitable for unbiased detection of gliadin-specific T cells. Few TRB amino acid sequences were shared between samples; most were unique.

The V and J genes are TRBV27 and TRBJ1-6; D ambiguous. The sample comprised intraepithelial lymphocytes from the gut. This receptor was obtained from a woman aged 25 to 39 without celiac disease. The DNA of the CDR3 is TGTGCCAGCAGTTTAGGGGAGTCACCCCTCCACTTT. Protein: CASSLGESPLHF.